This T cell receptor (beta chain) was sequenced during a study of blood T cell repertoires in COVID-19. Profiled with immunoSEQ multiplex PCR; TCRdb holds only in-frame clones, not every one. This table has about 170,000 clones, over 80% appearing once. Trimming took off 2 bases at V and 2 bases at J, with 4 bases between the two ends. Per the germline V gene, CDR1 is ENHRY and CDR2 is SYGVKD. CDR3 size: 13 residues. The rearrangement joins TRBV10-3 to TRBJ1-3; D not certain. Sequencing was carried out using peripheral blood. This receptor was taken from a woman older than 75 with COVID-19, enrolled during active disease. The CDR3 DNA is TGTGCCATCAGTGAGACAGCTGGAAACACCATATATTTT. It is translated as CAISETAGNTIYF.